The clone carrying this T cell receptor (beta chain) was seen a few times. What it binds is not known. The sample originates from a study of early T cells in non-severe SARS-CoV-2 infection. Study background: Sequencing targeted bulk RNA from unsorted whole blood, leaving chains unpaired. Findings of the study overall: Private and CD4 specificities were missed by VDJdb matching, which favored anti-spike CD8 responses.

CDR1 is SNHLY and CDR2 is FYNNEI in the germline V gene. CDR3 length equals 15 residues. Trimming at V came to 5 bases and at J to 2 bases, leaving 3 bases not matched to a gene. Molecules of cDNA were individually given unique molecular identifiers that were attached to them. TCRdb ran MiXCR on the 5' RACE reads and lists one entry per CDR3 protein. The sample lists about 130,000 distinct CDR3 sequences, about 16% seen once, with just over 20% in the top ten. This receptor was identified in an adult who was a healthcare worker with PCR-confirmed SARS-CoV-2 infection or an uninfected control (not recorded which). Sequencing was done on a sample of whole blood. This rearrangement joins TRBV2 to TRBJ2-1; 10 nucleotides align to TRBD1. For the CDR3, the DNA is TGTGCCAGCAGTAGACAGGGGGCCACCTACAATGAGCAGTTCTTC. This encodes CASSRQGATYNEQFF.